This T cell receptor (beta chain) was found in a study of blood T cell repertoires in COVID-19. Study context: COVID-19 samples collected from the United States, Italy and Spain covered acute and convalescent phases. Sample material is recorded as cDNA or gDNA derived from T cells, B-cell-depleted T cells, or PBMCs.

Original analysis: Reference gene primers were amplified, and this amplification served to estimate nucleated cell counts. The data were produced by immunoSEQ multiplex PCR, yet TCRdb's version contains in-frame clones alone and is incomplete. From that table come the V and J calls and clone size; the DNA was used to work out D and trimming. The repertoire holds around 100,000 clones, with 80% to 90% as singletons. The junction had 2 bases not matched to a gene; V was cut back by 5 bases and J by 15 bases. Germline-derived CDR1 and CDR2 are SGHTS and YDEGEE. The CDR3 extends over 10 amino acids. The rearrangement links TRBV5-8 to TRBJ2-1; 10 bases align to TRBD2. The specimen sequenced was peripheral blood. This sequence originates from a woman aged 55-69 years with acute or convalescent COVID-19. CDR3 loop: CASSLAGVFF. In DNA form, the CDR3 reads TGTGCCAGCAGTCTAGCGGGAGTGTTCTTC.